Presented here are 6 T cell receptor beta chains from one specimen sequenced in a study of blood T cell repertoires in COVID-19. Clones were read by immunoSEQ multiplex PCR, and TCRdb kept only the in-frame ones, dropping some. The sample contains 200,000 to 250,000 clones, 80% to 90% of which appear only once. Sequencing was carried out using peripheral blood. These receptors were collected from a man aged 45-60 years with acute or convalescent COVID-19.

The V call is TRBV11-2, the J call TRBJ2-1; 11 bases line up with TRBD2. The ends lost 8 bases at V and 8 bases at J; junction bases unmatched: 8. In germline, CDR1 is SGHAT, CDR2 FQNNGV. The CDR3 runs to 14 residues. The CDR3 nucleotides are TGTGCCAGCTGGGGACTAGCGGTAGGTCATGAGCAGTTCTTC. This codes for CASWGLAVGHEQFF.

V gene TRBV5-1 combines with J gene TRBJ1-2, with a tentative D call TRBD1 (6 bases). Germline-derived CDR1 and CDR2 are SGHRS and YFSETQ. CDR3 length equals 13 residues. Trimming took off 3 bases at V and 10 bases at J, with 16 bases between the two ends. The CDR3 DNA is TGCGCCAGCAGCTCCCACCTGGGGGCAAACTACACCTTC. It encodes CASSSHLGANYTF.

The CDR3 region is CATNRQTNYGYTF. The CDR3, as DNA: TGTGCCACAAACAGACAGACCAACTATGGCTACACCTTC. This rearrangement joins TRBV12-3 or TRBV12-4 to TRBJ1-2, with D possibly being TRBD1 (5 bases). V was trimmed by 10 bases and J by 2 bases, leaving 14 bases between them. The CDR3 consists of 13 residues.

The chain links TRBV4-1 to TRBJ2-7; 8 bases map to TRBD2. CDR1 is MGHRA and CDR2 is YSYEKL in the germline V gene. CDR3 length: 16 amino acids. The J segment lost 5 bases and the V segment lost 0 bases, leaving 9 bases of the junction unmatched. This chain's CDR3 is CASSQDPGGRLDEQYF. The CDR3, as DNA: TGCGCCAGCAGCCAAGATCCGGGCGGGAGGTTAGACGAGCAGTACTTC.

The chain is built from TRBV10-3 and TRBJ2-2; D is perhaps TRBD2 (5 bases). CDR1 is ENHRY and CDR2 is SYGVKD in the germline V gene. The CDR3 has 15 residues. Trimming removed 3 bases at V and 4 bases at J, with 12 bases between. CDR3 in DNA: TGTGCCATCAGTGAATGGAGCGGTGCCACCGGGGAGCTGTTTTTT. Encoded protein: CAISEWSGATGELFF.

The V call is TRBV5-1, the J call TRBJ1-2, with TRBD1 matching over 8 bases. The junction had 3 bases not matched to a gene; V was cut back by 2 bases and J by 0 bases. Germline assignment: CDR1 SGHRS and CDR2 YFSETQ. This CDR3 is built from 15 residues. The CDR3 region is CASSFRTGTNYGYTF. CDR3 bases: TGCGCCAGCAGCTTCCGGACAGGGACTAACTATGGCTACACCTTC.